A single sample is the source of the 21 T cell receptor beta chains below, sequenced in a study of PD-L1 blockade in urothelial cancer. Stated time point: pretreatment peripheral blood. Profiled with immunoSEQ multiplex PCR; TCRdb holds only in-frame clones, not every one. Of about 72,000 clones in the sample, approximately 83% were seen once. Sequences were derived from PBMCs, sampled around atezolizumab (anti-PD-L1) treatment. The receptor set was obtained from a man between 60 and 70 years old with urothelial cancer.

V usage is TRBV5-4 and J usage is TRBJ1-2; D perhaps matches TRBD1 (6 bases). Trimming shortened V by 1 base and J by 6 bases, and 10 bases separated the two germline ends. The CDR3 loop spans 13 amino acids. Germline CDR1 and CDR2: SGHNT and YYREEE (reference sequence). CDR3 residues: CASSLIRGHGYTF. The CDR3 DNA reads as TGTGCCAGCAGCTTGATCAGGGGCCATGGCTACACCTTC.

This clone was detected only once. The chain is built from TRBV5-1 and TRBJ1-3, with D possibly being TRBD1 (5 bases). The CDR3 is made up of 14 amino acids. Trimming cost V 0 bases and J 4 bases, with 8 bases left between them. Germline CDR1 SGHRS, CDR2 YFSETQ. The CDR3: CASSLGGEGNTIYF. CDR3 sequence (DNA): TGCGCCAGCAGCTTGGGGGGGGAAGGAAACACCATATATTTT.

J is TRBJ1-6 and V is TRBV4-1; D ambiguous. Trimming stripped 1 base from V and 4 bases from J, with 5 bases between. This CDR3 region has 14 residues. Germline V lookup: CDR1 MGHRA, CDR2 YSYEKL. In DNA form, the CDR3 reads TGCGCCAGCAGCCAAGGGCAGTATAATTCACCCCTCCACTTT. Translated: CASSQGQYNSPLHF.

This chain uses TRBV16 with TRBJ2-7, with 11 bases lining up with TRBD1. Trimming cost V 4 bases and J 5 bases; bases outside gene matches: 10. From germline, CDR1 is KGHSY and CDR2 FQNENV. The CDR3 runs to 16 residues. The CDR3 here is CASSPGDRGRLDEQYF. CDR3 sequence (DNA): TGTGCCAGCAGCCCCGGGGACAGGGGGAGACTCGACGAGCAGTACTTC.

The genes are TRBV6-5 and TRBJ2-7; 12 nucleotides match TRBD1. Germline values: CDR1 MNHEY, CDR2 SVGAGI. V lost 5 bases and J lost 5; bases outside the gene matches: 4. The length of the CDR3 is 14 residues. This CDR3 reads CASSGTGGEDEQYF. CDR3 nucleotide sequence: TGTGCCAGCAGTGGGACAGGGGGCGAGGACGAGCAGTACTTC.

The chain recombines TRBV29-1 with TRBJ2-1, with a tentative D call TRBD2 (5 bases). Trimming took off 7 bases at V and 7 bases at J, with 5 bases between the two ends. Germline CDR1 SQVTM, CDR2 ANQGSEA. The CDR3 is 9 residues long. The CDR3 DNA follows: TGCAGCGCGGGAAATGAGCAGTTCTTC. Protein: CSAGNEQFF.

This rearrangement joins TRBV14 to TRBJ2-1, with D hard to call. CDR3 length equals 14 residues. V lost 0 bases and J 7 bases, leaving 10 bases between the germline ends. The germline CDR1 and CDR2 sequences are SGHDN and FVKESK. CDR3 sequence reads: CASSQDLVLNEQFF. In DNA form, the CDR3 reads TGTGCCAGCAGCCAAGATCTAGTACTTAATGAGCAGTTCTTC.

V and J are TRBV5-6 and TRBJ2-2; TRBD2 is a possible D gene (6 bases). Between the trimmed V and J ends, which lost 1 base and 4 bases, there was a span of 14 bases. This CDR3 contains 16 residues. CDR1 and CDR2 from the germline V gene are SGHDT and YYEEEE. The CDR3 here is CASSLTSTDVTGELFF. The CDR3 nucleotides read TGTGCCAGCAGCTTGACTAGCACGGATGTCACCGGGGAGCTGTTTTTT.

V and J are TRBV7-2 and TRBJ2-7; 9 nucleotides line up with TRBD2. V lost 5 bases, J lost 4 bases, and 9 bases stayed unmatched. Germline CDR1 reads SGHTA; CDR2 reads FQGNSA. The CDR3 covers 15 residues. The CDR3: CASSPTPSGAYEQYF. The CDR3 DNA follows: TGTGCCAGCAGCCCGACTCCTAGCGGGGCTTACGAGCAGTACTTC.

The chain combines TRBV7-6 with TRBJ2-3, with D perhaps matching TRBD1 (5 bases). V shed 5 bases and J shed 6 bases, with 21 bases lying between them. There are 16 residues in the CDR3. Per germline, CDR1 SGHVS and CDR2 FNYEAQ. The CDR3 nucleotides read TGTGCCAGCAGCCCAAGGTTTCGAATAAAGGGGGATACGCAGTATTTT. Amino acids: CASSPRFRIKGDTQYF.

The CDR3 loop reads CASSQDLAYNEQFF. For the CDR3, the DNA is TGCGCCAGCAGCCAAGATCTAGCTTACAATGAGCAGTTCTTC. This chain uses TRBV4-3 with TRBJ2-1; maybe TRBD2 (5 bases). The length of the CDR3 is 14 residues. V gave up 0 bases and J gave up 4 bases, with 7 bases separating them. Germline CDR1 LGHNA, CDR2 YSLEER.

This chain uses TRBV18 with TRBJ1-2; 7 bases line up with TRBD1. Per the germline V gene, CDR1 is KGHSH and CDR2 is LQKENI. After removal of 2 bases from V and 4 bases from J, the junction contained 1 base not matched to a gene. The CDR3 has 13 residues. The CDR3 loop is CASSPRQGYGYTF. CDR3 sequence (DNA): TGTGCCAGCTCACCAAGACAGGGCTATGGCTACACCTTC.

This chain connects TRBV5-4 to TRBJ2-1, with 8 nucleotides matching TRBD2. There are 14 residues in the CDR3. CDR1 and CDR2 from the germline V gene are SGHNT and YYREEE (reference sequence). The V segment lost 7 bases and the J segment 0 bases; nucleotides outside the gene matches: 3. For the CDR3, the DNA is TGTGCCAGCGTGGCGGGGGGCTCCTACAATGAGCAGTTCTTC. Its protein product is CASVAGGSYNEQFF.

This chain connects TRBV29-1 to TRBJ2-7, with 10 bases aligning to TRBD1. After removal of 7 bases from V and 2 bases from J, the junction contained 5 bases not matched to a gene. The CDR3 has 13 residues. Germline V gene lookup returns CDR1 SQVTM and CDR2 ANQGSEA. The CDR3 sequence is CSARDRGPYEQYF. The CDR3, as DNA: TGCAGCGCCCGGGACAGGGGTCCCTACGAGCAGTACTTC.

This clone has a single count. The chain is built from TRBV19 and TRBJ2-1; 15 nucleotides line up with TRBD2. CDR3 size: 15 residues. Germline trimming cut 9 bases from V and 8 bases from J; bases unmatched to any gene: 8. Per the germline V gene, CDR1 is LNHDA and CDR2 is SQIVND (reference sequence). CDR3 sequence (DNA): TGTGCCAGCCATTCCGGGACTAGCGGGGGGCATGAGCAGTTCTTC. Translating gives CASHSGTSGGHEQFF.

The DNA of the CDR3 is TGTGCCAGCAGCTTAGCGGGGGCCTCAGATACGCAGTATTTT. This encodes CASSLAGASDTQYF. The chain links TRBV7-3 to TRBJ2-3, with D possibly matching TRBD2 (7 bases). The CDR3 length is 14 residues. The V and J ends lost 2 bases and 4 bases respectively, with 10 bases between them. Per the germline V gene, CDR1 is SGHTA and CDR2 is FQGTGA.

The chain combines TRBV4-2 with TRBJ2-2; 7 bases line up with TRBD2. CDR1 is LGHNA, CDR2 YNFKEQ, per germline. Losses at the gene ends were 3 bases for V and 5 bases for J; bases not matched to a gene: 3. The CDR3 contains 14 residues. CDR3 nucleotide sequence: TGTGCCAGCAGCCAGAGGGGAGGGACCGGGGAGCTGTTTTTT. This encodes CASSQRGGTGELFF.

The V call is TRBV6-6, the J call TRBJ1-5; TRBD1 matches 7 bases. V gave up 2 bases and J gave up 2 bases; unmatched junction bases: 6. Germline CDR1 reads MNHNY; CDR2 reads SVGAGI (reference sequence). The CDR3 runs to 16 residues. DNA for the CDR3: TGTGCCAGCAGTTACCCGCAGGGGGAAGGCAATCAGCCCCAGCATTTT. This sequence encodes CASSYPQGEGNQPQHF.

The V call is TRBV7-2, the J call TRBJ2-3; no definite D call. This CDR3 is 13 amino acids long. The ends were cut back, 1 base at V and 4 bases at J, with 6 bases in the middle. The germline CDR1 and CDR2 sequences are SGHTA and FQGNSA. This CDR3 reads CASSLDRPDTQYF. CDR3 sequence (DNA): TGTGCCAGCAGCTTAGACAGACCAGATACGCAGTATTTT.

This clone was observed once. V gene TRBV18 combines with J gene TRBJ2-1; 8 bases align to TRBD2. The germline CDR1 and CDR2 sequences are KGHSH and LQKENI. J lost 4 bases, V lost 3 bases, and 5 bases had no gene match. The CDR3 has 15 residues. For the CDR3, the DNA is TGTGCCAGCTCACCCCCCACGGGGGGGTACAATGAGCAGTTCTTC. This codes for CASSPPTGGYNEQFF.

In this sample, this clone turned up once. The rearrangement joins TRBV7-2 to TRBJ2-1; TRBD2 aligns across 7 bases. Trimming took 5 bases from V and 2 from J; bases not matched to a gene: 6. Per germline, CDR1 SGHTA and CDR2 FQGNSA. This CDR3 is built from 15 residues. Written as DNA, the CDR3 is TGTGCCAGCAGCCCGGGGGGTGGGACCTACAATGAGCAGTTCTTC. Protein sequence: CASSPGGGTYNEQFF.